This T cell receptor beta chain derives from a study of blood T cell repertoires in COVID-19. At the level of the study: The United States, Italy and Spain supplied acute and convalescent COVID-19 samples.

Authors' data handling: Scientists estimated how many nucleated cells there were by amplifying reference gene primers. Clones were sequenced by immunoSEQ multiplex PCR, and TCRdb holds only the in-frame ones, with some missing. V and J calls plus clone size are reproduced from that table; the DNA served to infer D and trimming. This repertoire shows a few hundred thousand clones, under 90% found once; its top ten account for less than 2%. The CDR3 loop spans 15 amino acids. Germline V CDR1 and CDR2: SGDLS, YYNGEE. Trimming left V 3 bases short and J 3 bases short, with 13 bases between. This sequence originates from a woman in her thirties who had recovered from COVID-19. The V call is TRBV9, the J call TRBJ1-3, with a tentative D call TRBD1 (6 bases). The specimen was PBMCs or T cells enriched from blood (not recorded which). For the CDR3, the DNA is TGTGCCAGCAGCGGAACCGGGACACGTGGAAACACCATATATTTT. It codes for CASSGTGTRGNTIYF.